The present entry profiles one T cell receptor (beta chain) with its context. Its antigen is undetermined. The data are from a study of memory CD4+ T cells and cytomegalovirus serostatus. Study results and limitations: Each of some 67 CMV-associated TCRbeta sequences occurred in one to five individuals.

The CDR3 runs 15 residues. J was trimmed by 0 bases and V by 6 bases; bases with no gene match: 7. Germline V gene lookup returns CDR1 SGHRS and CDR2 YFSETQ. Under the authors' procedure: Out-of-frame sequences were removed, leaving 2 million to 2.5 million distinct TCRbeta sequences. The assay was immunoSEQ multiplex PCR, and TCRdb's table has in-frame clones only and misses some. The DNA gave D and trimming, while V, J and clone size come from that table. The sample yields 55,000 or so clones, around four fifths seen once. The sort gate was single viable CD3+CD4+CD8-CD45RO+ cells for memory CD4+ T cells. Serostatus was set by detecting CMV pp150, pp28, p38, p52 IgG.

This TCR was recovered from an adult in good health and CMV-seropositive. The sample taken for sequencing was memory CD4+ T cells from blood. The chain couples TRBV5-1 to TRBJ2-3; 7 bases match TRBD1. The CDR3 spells CASTLGQASTDTQYF. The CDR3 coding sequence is TGCGCCAGCACCCTAGGACAGGCTAGCACAGATACGCAGTATTTT. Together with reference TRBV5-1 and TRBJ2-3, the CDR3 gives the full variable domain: KAGVTQTPRYLIKTRGQQVTLSCSPISGHRSVSWYQQTPGQGLQFLFEYFSETQRNKGNFPGRFSGRQFSNSRSEMNVSTLELGDSALYLCASTLGQASTDTQYFGPGTRLTVL.